Detailed here is one T cell receptor (beta chain). The antigen is undetermined. A J-beta primer mix and a sample-barcoded 5' primer were used in a second PCR of roughly 6 to 12 cycles. Each cDNA molecule received a tag from a template-switch adaptor that had 12 random nucleotides. Each CDR3 protein is one row after TCRdb ran MiXCR on the 5' RACE reads. The sample contains 650,000 to 1,000,000 distinct CDR3 sequences, 36% of which appear only once. The germline CDR1 and CDR2 sequences are SGHRS and YFSETQ. The CDR3 runs to 12 residues. The V end was cut by 1 base, the J end by 8 bases, with 7 bases between. This record belongs to a study of blood T cells in healthy people across ages. Study summary: Capture via template switching afforded approximately one barcoded beta molecule per two T cells.

Study-level results: More naive CD4+ cells and higher diversity marked long-lived donors relative to aged donors.

The sequenced material came from blood. The chain carries TRBV5-1 and TRBJ2-1; the D is unclear. The TCR sequence derives from a young man in good health. CDR3: CASSLQFDEQFF. Here the CDR3 DNA reads TGCGCCAGCAGCTTGCAGTTCGATGAGCAGTTCTTC.